This entry is about one TCR beta chain. Its specificity is unknown. Deletions cut 0 bases from V and 4 bases from J, with 10 bases between. Germline V gives CDR1 SGHNT, CDR2 YYREEE (reference sequence). This CDR3 is built from 14 residues. These data originate in a study of vaccination effects on CD4 cells after COVID-19. With the ViraFEST assay, the study expanded antigen-specific CD4+ T cells using viral peptide pools, then sequenced them. Cells that had been cultured for 9 to 10 days were the source of isolated CD4+ T cells. Nucleocapsid antibody tests were negative, and the vaccine recipients had no prior SARS-CoV-2 infection. A density of roughly 2 million PBMC per well was used; these cells were cultured with approximately 10 IU/ml IL-2 and around 9.6 ug/ml peptides. Both day 3 and day 7 saw half the medium replaced with IL-2 medium. Whole-study results and caveats: Few convalescent patients were studied, and early post-infection samples were lacking.

Measured with immunoSEQ multiplex PCR; TCRdb has only the in-frame clones, and not every one. Of 60,000 to 65,000 clones in the sample, about 71% were seen once. The source is a human donor who received a COVID-19 vaccine. The sample consisted of CD4+ T cells from PBMCs cultured with HCoV-OC43 spike peptides, taken before COVID-19 vaccination. The subset is: HCoV-OC43 spike overlapping peptide pool stimulation. This chain uses TRBV5-4 with TRBJ1-2; D might be TRBD1 (5 bases). CDR3 region: CASSLGRGGYGYTF. The CDR3 nucleotides read TGTGCCAGCAGCTTGGGGCGGGGGGGCTATGGCTACACCTTC.